A single sample is the source of the 17 T cell receptor beta chains below, sequenced in a study of blood T cell repertoires in COVID-19. Sequenced by immunoSEQ multiplex PCR; TCRdb stores in-frame clones only, minus some. The sample holds 80,000 or so clones, over 80% seen once. Sequencing input: peripheral blood. These receptors were obtained from a human donor in a cohort sampled during active COVID-19.

V and J are TRBV5-1 and TRBJ2-3, with 9 bases that match TRBD2. Germline V gene data show CDR1 as SGHRS and CDR2 as YFSETQ. V shed 4 bases, J shed 4 bases, and the junction held 10 bases outside the gene matches. The CDR3 totals 16 residues. The CDR3 DNA reads as TGCGCCAGCAGCCCTTTAGGTAGCGGGAGTGCAGATACGCAGTATTTT. Protein sequence: CASSPLGSGSADTQYF.

CDR3 DNA sequence: TGTGCCAGCAGCTCTAGCGGGGGAAACTACAATGAGCAGTTCTTC. Translated: CASSSSGGNYNEQFF. The chain employs TRBV7-9 and TRBJ2-1; 10 bases agree with TRBD2. J was trimmed by 3 bases and V by 4 bases; bases with no gene match: 3. The CDR3 is 15 amino acids. The germline V gene has CDR1 SEHNR and CDR2 FQNEAQ (reference sequence).

The genes are TRBV5-1 and TRBJ2-7; D is possibly TRBD1 (6 bases). V gave up 0 bases and J gave up 3 bases, with 13 bases separating them. The CDR3 runs to 15 residues. Germline V CDR1 and CDR2: SGHRS, YFSETQ. The CDR3 spells CASSLAGQENYEQYF. CDR3 bases: TGCGCCAGCAGCTTGGCGGGACAAGAGAACTACGAGCAGTACTTC.

The rearrangement joins TRBV6-5 to TRBJ2-7; TRBD1 matches 10 bases. This CDR3 has 13 amino acids. The V gene's germline CDR1 is MNHEY and CDR2 SVGAGI. The V segment lost 8 bases and the J segment 4 bases; nucleotides outside the gene matches: 5. CDR3 region: CASGWTGGYEQYF. DNA for the CDR3: TGTGCCAGCGGCTGGACAGGGGGTTACGAGCAGTACTTC.

The chain carries TRBV12-3 or TRBV12-4 and TRBJ1-2, with D maybe TRBD1 (6 bases). This CDR3 is built from 13 residues. V lost 3 bases and J 8 bases, leaving 13 bases between the germline ends. CDR3 loop: CASSFSGGHGYTF. Here the CDR3 DNA reads TGTGCCAGCAGTTTTTCGGGGGGCCACGGCTACACCTTC.

The V gene is TRBV5-1, the J gene TRBJ2-1; 9 nucleotides line up with TRBD2. This CDR3 comprises 15 residues. Germline V gene lookup returns CDR1 SGHRS and CDR2 YFSETQ. Trimming took 0 bases from V and 5 from J; bases not matched to a gene: 3. The CDR3 reads CASSLGLAGNNEQFF. The DNA for the CDR3 is TGCGCCAGCAGCTTGGGTCTAGCGGGAAACAATGAGCAGTTCTTC.

This chain uses TRBV18 with TRBJ2-2; a weak D match, TRBD1 (5 bases). There are 12 residues in the CDR3. The V and J ends lost 4 bases and 6 bases respectively, with 6 bases between them. Looked up from germline, CDR1 is KGHSH and CDR2 is LQKENI. This chain's CDR3 is CASSQGPGELFF. The CDR3 region has the DNA TGTGCCAGCTCACAGGGGCCCGGGGAGCTGTTTTTT.

The V call is TRBV9, the J call TRBJ1-1; 7 nucleotides line up with TRBD1. Germline V gene sequence: CDR1 SGDLS, CDR2 YYNGEE. The CDR3 is made up of 16 amino acids. Germline trimming cut 0 bases from V and 1 base from J; bases unmatched to any gene: 6. The CDR3 is CASSVATTGTNTEAFF. The CDR3 nucleotides are TGTGCCAGCAGCGTAGCTACGACAGGGACGAACACTGAAGCTTTCTTT. Variable domain in full (rest from reference TRBV9 and TRBJ1-1): DSGVTQTPKHLITATGQRVTLRCSPRSGDLSVYWYQQSLDQGLQFLIQYYNGEERAKGNILERFSAQQFPDLHSELNLSSLELGDSALYFCASSVATTGTNTEAFFGQGTRLTVV.

The V and J genes are TRBV7-3 and TRBJ2-7, with TRBD2 matching over 7 bases. This CDR3 comprises 15 residues. The V segment lost 5 bases and the J segment 3 bases; nucleotides outside the gene matches: 10. The germline CDR1 and CDR2 sequences are SGHTA and FQGTGA. The CDR3 here is CASSPMGGRFYEQYF. Here the CDR3 DNA reads TGTGCCAGCAGCCCCATGGGGGGGAGGTTCTACGAGCAGTACTTC.

J is TRBJ2-7 and V is TRBV30; 9 bases align to TRBD2. Trimming cost V 2 bases and J 5 bases; bases outside gene matches: 7. The germline gives CDR1 GTSNPN, CDR2 SVGIG (reference sequence). CDR3 size: 14 residues. CDR3 sequence: CAWSLKAGGDEQYF. Written as DNA, the CDR3 is TGTGCCTGGAGTCTTAAAGCGGGGGGTGACGAGCAGTACTTC.

This clone was observed a handful of times. The V gene is TRBV10-1, the J gene TRBJ2-2; the match to TRBD2 covers 10 bases. The CDR3 sequence is 17 residues long. Germline V gives CDR1 WNHNN, CDR2 SYGVQD (reference sequence). The junction had 8 bases not matched to a gene; V was cut back by 3 bases and J by 4 bases. CDR3 nucleotides: TGCGCCAGCAGTGAAAGCGGGAGGGCCCGAGGCACCGGGGAGCTGTTTTTT. Protein product: CASSESGRARGTGELFF.

The rearrangement uses TRBV2 and TRBJ2-3; 7 nucleotides agree with TRBD2. J was trimmed by 4 bases and V by 7 bases; bases with no gene match: 5. This CDR3 spans 13 amino acids. Germline V gene data show CDR1 as SNHLY and CDR2 as FYNNEI. The CDR3 is CASMAGDSDTQYF. As DNA, the CDR3 is TGTGCCAGCATGGCGGGAGACTCAGATACGCAGTATTTT.

The table lists this clone with a count of one. The chain combines TRBV6-5 with TRBJ2-3; 8 nucleotides line up with TRBD1. The germline V gene has CDR1 MNHEY and CDR2 SVGAGI. This CDR3 spans 15 amino acids. Trimming took 0 bases from V and 5 from J; bases not matched to a gene: 4. In nucleotides, the CDR3 is TGTGCCAGCAGTTACTCGGGCGGGACAGGAGATACGCAGTATTTT. Amino acids: CASSYSGGTGDTQYF.

This chain links TRBV5-4 with TRBJ1-2; the D is unclear. The ends were cut back, 3 bases at V and 1 base at J, with 10 bases in the middle. The CDR3 spans 14 residues. Germline V gives CDR1 SGHNT, CDR2 YYREEE (reference sequence). The CDR3 protein is CASSSATGNYGYTF. The CDR3 DNA reads TGTGCCAGCAGCTCTGCGACTGGTAACTATGGCTACACCTTC.

The V call is TRBV2, the J call TRBJ2-7; no definite D call. CDR1 is SNHLY, CDR2 FYNNEI, per germline. This CDR3 region has 13 residues. V lost 7 bases, J lost 0 bases, and 10 bases lay in between. The CDR3 DNA follows: TGTGCCAGCAACAGTCAAAACTCCTACGAGCAGTACTTC. Amino acids: CASNSQNSYEQYF.

The chain couples TRBV2 to TRBJ1-1, with TRBD1 matching 7 bases. V lost 8 bases, J lost 5 bases, and 11 bases stayed unmatched. This CDR3 contains 14 residues. Germline V lookup: CDR1 SNHLY, CDR2 FYNNEI. Here the CDR3 reads CASSLDRVETEAFF. The CDR3 DNA reads TGTGCCAGCTCTCTTGACAGGGTAGAAACTGAAGCTTTCTTT. Using reference TRBV2 and TRBJ1-1 for the parts outside the CDR3, the full variable domain is EPEVTQTPSHQVTQMGQEVILRCVPISNHLYFYWYRQILGQKVEFLVSFYNNEISEKSEIFDDQFSVERPDGSNFTLKIRSTKLEDSAMYFCASSLDRVETEAFFGQGTRLTVV.

The chain employs TRBV7-9 and TRBJ2-3; tentatively, D is TRBD2 (5 bases). The CDR3 sequence is 17 residues long. The germline gives CDR1 SEHNR, CDR2 FQNEAQ (reference sequence). Trimming left V 4 bases short and J 4 bases short, with 21 bases between. In DNA, the CDR3 is TGTGCCAGCAGCTCGACGTTAGGGAGAGAGGAGGCAGATACGCAGTATTTT. Translated, it gives CASSSTLGREEADTQYF.